Listed here are 29 T cell receptor beta chains from one sample, sequenced in a study of siplizumab effects on memory and regulatory T cells. TCRdb's table, derived via immunoSEQ multiplex PCR, lists solely in-frame clones and lacks some. This table has approximately 75,000 clones, 93% appearing once. Source material: CD8+ T cells sorted from blood. The receptors here all came from a human donor in good health.

This chain joins TRBV5-6 and TRBJ2-3; 12 positions agree with TRBD2. The V gene end was trimmed by 2 bases and the J gene end by 4 bases; junction bases not matched to a gene: 5. The germline gives CDR1 SGHDT, CDR2 YYEEEE. The CDR3 is 16 amino acids. CDR3 amino acids: CASSFPSGGASDTQYF. In DNA, the CDR3 is TGTGCCAGCAGCTTTCCTAGCGGGGGGGCCTCAGATACGCAGTATTTT.

The chain employs TRBV15 and TRBJ1-2; D gene ambiguous. From germline, CDR1 is LNHNV and CDR2 YYDKDF (reference sequence). V lost 0 bases, J lost 4 bases, and 3 bases lay in between. This CDR3 is 12 amino acids long. CDR3 region: CATSRDLYGYTF. CDR3 bases: TGTGCCACCAGCAGAGATCTCTATGGCTACACCTTC.

The V and J genes are TRBV5-6 and TRBJ2-2; D not resolved. The V gene's germline CDR1 is SGHDT and CDR2 YYEEEE. V was cut by 3 bases and J by 9 bases, with 9 bases left in between. The CDR3 length is 12 residues. DNA for the CDR3: TGTGCCAGCAGCTCACTTTTACGGGAGCTGTTTTTT. Translated: CASSSLLRELFF.

The V gene is TRBV13, the J gene TRBJ2-5, with D possibly TRBD1 on 5 matching bases. Germline assignment: CDR1 PRHDT and CDR2 FYEKMQ (reference sequence). CDR3 length: 15 residues. With 1 base removed from V and 4 bases from J, the gap between germline ends came to 13 bases. CDR3 residues: CASSLAPRQGETQYF. CDR3 nucleotides: TGTGCCAGCAGCTTAGCCCCCCGGCAGGGAGAGACCCAGTACTTC.

The chain has TRBV5-5 and TRBJ2-7; D may be TRBD1 (5 bases). The V end lost 0 bases, the J end lost 7 bases, and 11 bases lay between the germline ends. Per germline, CDR1 SGHKS and CDR2 YYEKEE (reference sequence). The CDR3 sequence is 13 residues long. The CDR3 reads CASSLVGAREQYF. For the CDR3, the DNA is TGTGCCAGCAGCTTGGTTGGGGCGAGGGAGCAGTACTTC.

This clone was seen a single time. The chain joins TRBV15 to TRBJ2-2; TRBD2 is a possible D gene (5 bases). Germline CDR1 is LNHNV and CDR2 is YYDKDF (reference sequence). Trimming cost V 2 bases and J 0 bases, with 7 bases left between them. There are 15 residues in the CDR3. The CDR3 bases are TGTGCCACCAGCAGAACTAGGGCGAACACCGGGGAGCTGTTTTTT. Its protein product is CATSRTRANTGELFF.

As DNA, the CDR3 is TGTGCCAGCAGTTTCGGAGGAGGACTAGCGGGGGGCCTTTTGAGCACAGATACGCAGTATTTT. This encodes CASSFGGGLAGGLLSTDTQYF. The V call is TRBV27, the J call TRBJ2-3; 14 positions match TRBD2. Per germline, CDR1 MNHEY and CDR2 SMNVEV (reference sequence). Trimming at V came to 3 bases and at J to 0 bases, leaving 14 bases not matched to a gene. CDR3 length: 21 residues.

This clone is a singleton in its sample. This chain connects TRBV28 to TRBJ1-2; D is unclear. V lost 3 bases to trimming and J lost 8 bases, with 7 bases between them. This CDR3 spans 11 amino acids. CDR1 and CDR2 from the germline V gene are MDHEN and SYDVKM. The CDR3 region has the DNA TGTGCCAGCAGTTTCGGTCTGGGCTACACCTTC. Encoded protein: CASSFGLGYTF.

The chain has TRBV19 and TRBJ1-4; D unclear. With 6 bases removed from V and 1 base from J, the gap between germline ends came to 18 bases. This CDR3 contains 17 residues. Germline V gene sequence: CDR1 LNHDA, CDR2 SQIVND (reference sequence). The CDR3 DNA is TGTGCCAGTAGGTCCCCTTTCGGGGAATTAACTAATGAAAAACTGTTTTTT. Its translation: CASRSPFGELTNEKLFF.

CDR3 coding DNA: TGTGCCAGCAAGGGACAGGGGCACTATAATTCACCCCTCCACTTT. Translating it yields CASKGQGHYNSPLHF. The J gene is TRBJ1-6, the V gene TRBV2; 10 bases map to TRBD1. CDR3 size: 15 residues. With V trimmed by 7 bases and J by 3 bases, 3 bases remained unmatched. Per the germline V gene, CDR1 is SNHLY and CDR2 is FYNNEI.

The rearrangement links TRBV2 to TRBJ2-1; the match to TRBD2 covers 16 bases. Germline V gives CDR1 SNHLY, CDR2 FYNNEI. After removal of 6 bases from V and 7 bases from J, the junction contained 15 bases not matched to a gene. The CDR3 extends over 19 amino acids. The CDR3 spells CASRSGLAGGITRTNEQFF. CDR3 nucleotide sequence: TGTGCCAGCAGGTCGGGACTAGCGGGGGGGATCACCCGGACGAATGAGCAGTTCTTC.

The chain employs TRBV6-5 and TRBJ2-7; no clear D gene. Germline values: CDR1 MNHEY, CDR2 SVGAGI. Trimming left V 7 bases short and J 2 bases short, with 12 bases between. This CDR3 is built from 13 residues. The CDR3 here is CASKFDGAYEQYF. The CDR3 DNA reads TGTGCCAGCAAATTCGACGGCGCCTACGAGCAGTACTTC.

The chain couples TRBV6-1 to TRBJ2-7; D is ambiguous. The germline V gene encodes CDR1 MNHNS and CDR2 SASEGT. The length of the CDR3 is 11 residues. V gave up 4 bases and J gave up 3 bases, with 4 bases separating them. CDR3 region: CASSASYEQYF. For the CDR3, the DNA is TGTGCCAGCAGTGCTAGCTACGAGCAGTACTTC.

The rearrangement uses TRBV27 and TRBJ2-3; possible D gene TRBD1, 5 bases. This CDR3 has 14 residues. Per germline, CDR1 MNHEY and CDR2 SMNVEV (reference sequence). Trimming shortened V by 4 bases and J by 6 bases, and 14 bases separated the two germline ends. CDR3 DNA sequence: TGTGCCAGCAGTTGGGGTGGGGCCGAGGATACGCAGTATTTT. It codes for CASSWGGAEDTQYF.

The chain carries TRBV5-1 and TRBJ2-7, with D possibly matching TRBD1 (6 bases). Trimming took off 0 bases at V and 3 bases at J, with 7 bases between the two ends. Germline V gene lookup returns CDR1 SGHRS and CDR2 YFSETQ. This CDR3 comprises 13 residues. The CDR3 is CASSLEQGYEQYF. In DNA, the CDR3 is TGCGCCAGCAGCTTGGAACAGGGCTACGAGCAGTACTTC.

The chain links TRBV6-5 to TRBJ2-5; no reliable D call. Trimming pared 6 bases from V and 0 bases from J, leaving 2 bases between. CDR1 is MNHEY, CDR2 SVGAGI, per germline. The CDR3 has 11 amino acids. DNA of the CDR3: TGTGCCAGCAGGGACCAAGAGACCCAGTACTTC. This sequence encodes CASRDQETQYF.

This chain connects TRBV9 to TRBJ1-4; TRBD1 is a possible D gene (6 bases). The V end lost 0 bases, the J end lost 4 bases, and 10 bases lay between the germline ends. CDR1 is SGDLS, CDR2 YYNGEE, per germline. This CDR3 spans 15 amino acids. The CDR3 DNA follows: TGTGCCAGCAGCGTAGGTGGGGGCCTTAATGAAAAACTGTTTTTT. Protein product: CASSVGGGLNEKLFF.

The chain carries TRBV28 and TRBJ2-3, with 10 nucleotides matching TRBD2. CDR1 and CDR2 from the germline V gene are MDHEN and SYDVKM. The V and J ends lost 5 bases and 1 base, in that order; junction bases with no gene match: 9. The CDR3 is 17 amino acids. The CDR3 loop is CASSSPLAGARTDTQYF. The DNA of the CDR3 is TGTGCCAGCAGTAGCCCTCTAGCGGGGGCCCGCACAGATACGCAGTATTTT.

This clone showed up just once. The rearrangement joins TRBV20-1 to TRBJ1-2; no firm D call. V lost 2 bases, J lost 5 bases, and 6 bases lay in between. This CDR3 region has 11 residues. Germline values: CDR1 DFQATT, CDR2 SNEGSKA (reference sequence). Here the CDR3 DNA reads TGCAGTGCTAGAAACATTTATGGCTACACCTTC. Protein: CSARNIYGYTF.

V gene TRBV6-5 combines with J gene TRBJ2-7; D gene ambiguous. CDR3 size: 11 residues. CDR1 and CDR2 from the germline V gene are MNHEY and SVGAGI. The germline V and J ends were trimmed by 3 bases and 3 bases, with 3 bases remaining between them. The CDR3 nucleotides are TGTGCCAGCAGTTATGACTACGAGCAGTACTTC. It translates to CASSYDYEQYF.

The gene calls are TRBV9 and TRBJ1-1; D ambiguous. V was cut by 0 bases and J by 3 bases, with 6 bases left in between. CDR1 SGDLS and CDR2 YYNGEE come from the germline V gene. This CDR3 has 13 residues. CDR3 nucleotides: TGTGCCAGCAGCGTAGGGTCAGACACTGAAGCTTTCTTT. Translation gives CASSVGSDTEAFF.

J is TRBJ2-6 and V is TRBV5-4; D remains unclear. Trimming removed 0 bases from V and 0 bases from J, with 4 bases in between. CDR3 length: 15 amino acids. Germline CDR1 and CDR2: SGHNT and YYREEE (reference sequence). The CDR3 is CASSLASSGANVLTF. The CDR3 region has the DNA TGTGCCAGCAGCTTGGCTAGCTCTGGGGCCAACGTCCTGACTTTC.

The chain joins TRBV7-7 to TRBJ1-1; D is perhaps TRBD1 (6 bases). CDR3 length: 13 residues. Germline V lookup: CDR1 SSHAT, CDR2 FNYEAQ (reference sequence). Trimming left V 5 bases short and J 7 bases short, with 14 bases between. The CDR3 region has the DNA TGTGCCAGCAGCATATCGGACAGAGATGAAGCTTTCTTT. It encodes CASSISDRDEAFF.

V and J are TRBV6-5 and TRBJ1-1, with TRBD1 as a possible D gene (6 bases). This CDR3 contains 14 residues. Germline V CDR1 and CDR2: MNHEY, SVGAGI. V lost 3 bases, J lost 1 base, and 9 bases lay in between. The CDR3 spells CASSYEGQNTEAFF. The DNA for the CDR3 is TGTGCCAGCAGTTATGAGGGACAGAACACTGAAGCTTTCTTT.

The V gene is TRBV2, the J gene TRBJ1-1; D is possibly TRBD1 (6 bases). Trimming pared 6 bases from V and 5 bases from J, leaving 16 bases between. Germline lookup yields CDR1 SNHLY and CDR2 FYNNEI. The CDR3 covers 14 residues. The CDR3 reads CASRASGAPTEAFF. For the CDR3, the DNA is TGTGCCAGCAGGGCCTCGGGGGCCCCTACTGAAGCTTTCTTT.

The rearrangement uses TRBV19 and TRBJ1-1, with 7 positions matching TRBD1. The junction had 16 bases not matched to a gene; V was cut back by 6 bases and J by 3 bases. Germline-derived CDR1 and CDR2 are LNHDA and SQIVND (reference sequence). The CDR3 spans 17 residues. CDR3 region: CASRGENRGRRDTEAFF. Written as DNA, the CDR3 is TGTGCCAGTAGGGGGGAAAACAGGGGCCGTAGAGACACTGAAGCTTTCTTT. Using reference TRBV19 and TRBJ1-1 for the parts outside the CDR3, the full variable domain is DGGITQSPKYLFRKEGQNVTLSCEQNLNHDAMYWYRQDPGQGLRLIYYSQIVNDFQKGDIAEGYSVSREKKESFPLTVTSAQKNPTAFYLCASRGENRGRRDTEAFFGQGTRLTVV.

This chain uses TRBV19 with TRBJ2-7; D gene ambiguous. This CDR3 is 15 amino acids long. Looked up from germline, CDR1 is LNHDA and CDR2 is SQIVND (reference sequence). Trimming shortened V by 6 bases and J by 0 bases, and 15 bases separated the two germline ends. CDR3 coding DNA: TGTGCCAGTAGCCCATTCCGCCATGTCTCCTACGAGCAGTACTTC. Amino acid sequence: CASSPFRHVSYEQYF.

The V gene is TRBV7-9, the J gene TRBJ2-1; D is ambiguous. The CDR3 covers 15 residues. V was pared by 1 base and J by 1 base, with 8 bases between. Germline values: CDR1 SEHNR, CDR2 FQNEAQ (reference sequence). CDR3 sequence: CASSLVFSSYNEQFF. The DNA for the CDR3 is TGTGCCAGCAGCTTAGTGTTTTCGTCCTACAATGAGCAGTTCTTC.

Here the CDR3 DNA reads TGTGCCATCAGTGAGCGGGCAGATATGAACACTGAAGCTTTCTTT. Amino acids: CAISERADMNTEAFF. V usage is TRBV10-3 and J usage is TRBJ1-1, with no clear D. This CDR3 has 15 residues. Germline V gene sequence: CDR1 ENHRY, CDR2 SYGVKD. The V end lost 2 bases, the J end lost 0 bases, and 10 bases lay between the germline ends.